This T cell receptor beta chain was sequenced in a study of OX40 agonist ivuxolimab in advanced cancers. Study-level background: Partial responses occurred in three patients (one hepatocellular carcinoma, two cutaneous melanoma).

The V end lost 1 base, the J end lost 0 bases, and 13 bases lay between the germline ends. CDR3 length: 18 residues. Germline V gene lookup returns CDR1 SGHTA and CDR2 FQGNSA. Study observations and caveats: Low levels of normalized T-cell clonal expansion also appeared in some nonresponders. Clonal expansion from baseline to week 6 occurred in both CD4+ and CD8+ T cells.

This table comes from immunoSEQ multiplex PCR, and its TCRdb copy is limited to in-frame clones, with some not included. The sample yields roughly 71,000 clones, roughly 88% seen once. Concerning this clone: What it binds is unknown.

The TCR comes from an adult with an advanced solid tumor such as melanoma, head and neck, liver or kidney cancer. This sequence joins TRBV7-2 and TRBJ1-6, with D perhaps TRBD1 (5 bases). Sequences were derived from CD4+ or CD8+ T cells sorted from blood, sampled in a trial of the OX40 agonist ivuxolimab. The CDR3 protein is CASSLERQRRSYNSPLHF. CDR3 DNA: TGTGCCAGCAGCTTAGAGAGACAGAGACGCTCCTATAATTCACCCCTCCACTTT.